The table lists the clone carrying this T cell receptor (beta chain) with a few counts. This sample is part of a study of T cell changes during pregnancy in multiple sclerosis. Germline CDR1 MNHEY, CDR2 SMNVEV (reference sequence). Trimming removed 5 bases at V and 6 bases at J, with 14 bases between. This CDR3 has 13 amino acids. Assay: immunoSEQ multiplex PCR; the TCRdb copy retains only in-frame clones and omits some. Altogether 9,500 to 15,000 clones are present, about 85% being singletons, with the ten largest covering roughly 14%. The source is a female donor in good health, enrolled as a control in a pregnancy study. The sequences come from CD8+ T cells from peripheral blood mononuclear cells, collected in the second trimester of pregnancy. The V call is TRBV27, the J call TRBJ2-7, with a weak D call TRBD2 (6 bases). The CDR3 protein is CASSPPGASEQYF. CDR3 bases: TGTGCCAGCAGTCCACCGGGAGCCAGCGAGCAGTACTTC.